The 8 T cell receptor beta chains listed next were all sequenced from one sample in a study of blood T cells in healthy people across ages. Primers used in a second PCR of about 6 to 12 cycles were a sample-barcoded 5' primer and a J-beta primer mix. One entry per CDR3 protein results from TCRdb running MiXCR on the 5' RACE reads. This table holds about 680,000 distinct CDR3 sequences, over 45% found once. Source material: blood. These receptors were obtained from an older woman in good health.

The chain combines TRBV4-3 with TRBJ2-1; no clear D gene. The CDR3 consists of 13 residues. The germline V gene encodes CDR1 LGHNA and CDR2 YSLEER. V was cut by 2 bases and J by 10 bases, with 12 bases left in between. CDR3 in amino acids: CASSQKLGYEQFF. CDR3 nucleotide sequence: TGCGCCAGCAGCCAAAAATTGGGTTACGAGCAGTTCTTC.

This clonotype was recorded a few times. CDR3 DNA sequence: TGCAGTGCTAGAGATTTAGGGGCCGGAAGGGGCTACACCTTC. Encoded protein: CSARDLGAGRGYTF. V and J are TRBV20-1 and TRBJ1-2, with TRBD1 as a possible D gene (5 bases). Germline V gene lookup returns CDR1 DFQATT and CDR2 SNEGSKA (reference sequence). This CDR3 has 14 residues. The V and J ends lost 0 bases and 8 bases respectively, with 16 bases between them.

The chain combines TRBV20-1 with TRBJ1-1; D is uncertain. The germline V gene has CDR1 DFQATT and CDR2 SNEGSKA (reference sequence). V lost 2 bases and J 6 bases, leaving 7 bases between the germline ends. This CDR3 has 11 residues. DNA for the CDR3: TGCAGTGCTAGAACTGAATCTGAAGCTTTCTTT. Translation: CSARTESEAFF.

V is TRBV20-1 and J is TRBJ1-1, with D possibly matching TRBD1 (5 bases). CDR1 and CDR2 (germline): DFQATT, SNEGSKA (reference sequence). The CDR3 sequence is 14 residues long. V lost 5 bases and J lost 0, with 13 bases in between. CDR3 nucleotides: TGCAGTGCTCCGGGACCTGACTTGAACACTGAAGCTTTCTTT. Translating it yields CSAPGPDLNTEAFF.

This clonotype was seen many times. Its ends do not fully match the called genes, so a read error is possible. The chain uses TRBV20-1 and TRBJ1-2, with no clear D. CDR3 length equals 12 residues. Per germline, CDR1 DFQATT and CDR2 SNEGSKA (reference sequence). CDR3 loop: CSAGEGGDGYTF. The CDR3 region has the DNA TGCAGTGCTGGAGAAGGAGGAGATGGCTACACCTTC.

This chain links TRBV30 with TRBJ1-2; D uncertain. There are 14 residues in the CDR3. CDR1 is GTSNPN, CDR2 SVGIG, per germline (reference sequence). The germline V and J ends were trimmed by 2 bases and 0 bases, with 10 bases remaining between them. Here the CDR3 reads CAWSSGATNYGYTF. The DNA of the CDR3 is TGTGCCTGGAGTAGCGGAGCGACTAACTATGGCTACACCTTC.

This clonotype was recorded only once. V usage is TRBV7-2 and J usage is TRBJ2-7; 8 nucleotides agree with TRBD2. Germline V gene data show CDR1 as SGHTA and CDR2 as FQGNSA. The junction had 8 bases not matched to a gene; V was cut back by 5 bases and J by 5 bases. The CDR3 has 14 residues. This chain's CDR3 is CASSPSGSQDEQYF. Written as DNA, the CDR3 is TGTGCCAGCAGCCCCAGCGGGAGTCAGGACGAGCAGTACTTC.

This clonotype has more than one count but fewer than ten. This sequence joins TRBV28 and TRBJ2-1, with 12 bases lining up with TRBD2. Trimming removed 5 bases from V and 15 bases from J; junction bases left unmatched: 8. Germline V CDR1 and CDR2: MDHEN, SYDVKM. CDR3 size: 13 residues. CDR3 nucleotides: TGTGCCAGCAGTGTAGGGACTAGCGGGTGGGTGTTCTTC. Translation gives CASSVGTSGWVFF.